This T cell receptor beta chain is from a study of cytomegalovirus exposure and HLA in healthy donors. Overall study findings and caveats: The study labeled 150 to 200 TCR beta chains cytomegalovirus-associated. Across donors, most TCRs were seen rarely, yet some public ones were widespread. Productive status was seen about 90% or about 30% of the time for most TCR beta V segments in an earlier analysis.

A few counts support this clone. Antigen: not known. PCR used 60 Vbeta primers and 13 Jbeta primers. Using immunoSEQ multiplex PCR, the repertoire was profiled, and TCRdb retains in-frame clones only, with some absent. The repertoire holds some 250,000 clones, with 82% as singletons. The specimen was PBMCs. The sequence was obtained from a woman in her forties in good health and CMV-seropositive.

CDR3 residues: CASSQRGLAGVLNEQFF. CDR3 bases: TGTGCCAGCAGCCAGAGGGGACTAGCGGGAGTTCTCAATGAGCAGTTCTTC. V and J are TRBV4-2 and TRBJ2-1; 14 bases line up with TRBD2. The CDR3 consists of 17 residues. The V gene's germline CDR1 is LGHNA and CDR2 YNFKEQ. V lost 3 bases and J lost 6; bases outside the gene matches: 7.